Shown below are 26 T cell receptor beta chains from a single sample sequenced in a study of T cells of healthy individuals (dated by TCRdb to about 2018). Receptor amplification or capture employed 5' RACE. Sequenced using an Illumina MiSeq. TCRdb trimmed public reads at Q25 via fastp, called clones via MiXCR and kept in-frame beta chains. Under each unique CDR3 protein, matching rows form one entry showing the most common genes and DNA. The sample profile shows under 70,000 distinct CDR3 sequences; 14% to 15% of them were found once. The ten largest clones add up to around 15% of the sample. These receptors were obtained from a human donor in good health.

There are a few counts of this clonotype. The chain links TRBV9 to TRBJ2-2; no definite D call. The V and J ends lost 2 bases and 0 bases respectively, with 11 bases between them. The V gene's germline CDR1 is SGDLS and CDR2 YYNGEE. The CDR3 runs to 16 residues. The CDR3 bases are TGTGCCAGCAGCGTTGGGAACTTGGCGAACACCGGGGAGCTGTTTTTT. It encodes CASSVGNLANTGELFF.

This clonotype occurred many times. The chain couples TRBV12-5 to TRBJ2-2; D unclear. This CDR3 is built from 13 residues. CDR1 and CDR2 (germline): LGHNT, FRNRAP. Trimming cost V 4 bases and J 2 bases, with 5 bases left between them. The CDR3 region is CASGWGNTGELFF. The CDR3 coding sequence is TGTGCTAGTGGTTGGGGTAACACCGGGGAGCTGTTTTTT.

This clonotype was recorded at least ten times. The chain uses TRBV29-1 and TRBJ2-1; 8 bases match TRBD2. Germline CDR1 reads SQVTM; CDR2 reads ANQGSEA. CDR3 length equals 15 residues. The V gene end was trimmed by 0 bases and the J gene end by 7 bases; junction bases not matched to a gene: 8. The CDR3 bases are TGCAGCGTTGAAGATGCTACGGGAGGGGGGAATGAGCAGTTCTTC. Protein: CSVEDATGGGNEQFF.

V is TRBV6-1 and J is TRBJ1-4; possibly TRBD1 for D (6 bases). The length of the CDR3 is 14 residues. The V end was cut by 5 bases, the J end by 7 bases, with 14 bases between. Germline V gene sequence: CDR1 MNHNS, CDR2 SASEGT. In nucleotides, the CDR3 is TGTGCCAGCAGTTCCGGGACACGGGCTGAAAAACTGTTTTTT. Protein product: CASSSGTRAEKLFF.

The rearrangement links TRBV7-9 to TRBJ1-5; 7 bases map to TRBD1. The CDR3 has 14 amino acids. In germline, CDR1 is SEHNR, CDR2 FQNEAQ (reference sequence). Germline trimming cut 3 bases from V and 3 bases from J; bases unmatched to any gene: 2. CDR3 nucleotide sequence: TGTGCCAGCAGCTTCGGGACAGACAATCAGCCCCAGCATTTT. It is translated as CASSFGTDNQPQHF.

This clonotype was observed a handful of times. This chain links TRBV5-6 with TRBJ2-2; D may be TRBD1 (7 bases). The germline V gene encodes CDR1 SGHDT and CDR2 YYEEEE. V lost 7 bases and J 5 bases, leaving 27 bases between the germline ends. The CDR3 runs to 18 residues. The CDR3 DNA follows: TGTGCCAGCGATCGGAGGGGGCGAACTTTCATCGGTACCGGGGAGCTGTTTTTT. Amino acids: CASDRRGRTFIGTGELFF. Looking up the rest from reference TRBV5-6 and TRBJ2-2 gives the full variable domain: DAGVTQSPTHLIKTRGQQVTLRCSPKSGHDTVSWYQQALGQGPQFIFQYYEEEERQRGNFPDRFSGHQFPNYSSELNVNALLLGDSALYLCASDRRGRTFIGTGELFFGEGSRLTVL.

The V gene is TRBV20-1, the J gene TRBJ2-2; TRBD1 agrees at 9 bases. CDR3 length: 16 residues. Germline loops: CDR1 DFQATT, CDR2 SNEGSKA (reference sequence). Unmatched junction bases numbered 8, after V lost 0 bases and J lost 6 bases. The CDR3 sequence is CSARDQRTGAAGELFF. The CDR3 DNA reads as TGCAGTGCTAGAGATCAGAGGACAGGGGCGGCCGGGGAGCTGTTTTTT.

This chain uses TRBV2 with TRBJ2-1; the D gene is possibly TRBD2 (9 bases). The CDR3 spans 17 residues. V was trimmed by 5 bases and J by 2 bases, leaving 19 bases between them. Germline V lookup: CDR1 SNHLY, CDR2 FYNNEI. CDR3 in DNA: TGTGCCAGCAGTCTTCAGGGGGCGGGAGGGCCCTACAATGAGCAGTTCTTC. Translation: CASSLQGAGGPYNEQFF.

The V and J genes are TRBV5-5 and TRBJ2-5; 8 bases fit TRBD1. V shed 6 bases, J shed 1 base, and the junction held 5 bases outside the gene matches. There are 14 residues in the CDR3. Germline-derived CDR1 and CDR2 are SGHKS and YYEKEE (reference sequence). CDR3 nucleotide sequence: TGTGCCAGCACCGGGACAGGCGGCCAAGAGACCCAGTACTTC. Protein sequence: CASTGTGGQETQYF.

This clonotype has at least ten counts. The chain couples TRBV7-2 to TRBJ2-7; no firm D call. Between the trimmed V and J ends, which lost 1 base and 4 bases, there was a span of 17 bases. In germline, CDR1 is SGHTA, CDR2 FQGNSA. This CDR3 spans 16 amino acids. The CDR3 DNA follows: TGTGCCAGCAGCTTAGAATTCGTTCTCGGACGGTACGAGCAGTACTTC. This translates into CASSLEFVLGRYEQYF.

This clonotype has at least ten counts. V is TRBV5-4 and J is TRBJ2-3, with 9 bases matching TRBD2. The CDR3 covers 15 residues. The germline CDR1 and CDR2 sequences are SGHNT and YYREEE (reference sequence). V was pared by 1 base and J by 4 bases, with 4 bases of the junction left unmatched. In nucleotides, the CDR3 is TGTGCCAGCAGCTTGAGGCGGGGGGGCCCAGATACGCAGTATTTT. It is translated as CASSLRRGGPDTQYF.

This clonotype turned up a few times. This chain links TRBV18 with TRBJ2-3; 15 nucleotides align to TRBD2. J gave up 5 bases and V 6 bases, and 6 bases lay outside the gene matches. The CDR3 is 16 amino acids. Germline values: CDR1 KGHSH, CDR2 LQKENI. In nucleotides, the CDR3 is TGTGCCAGCTCCCCGGGACTAGCGGGAGGAGAAGATACGCAGTATTTT. Protein: CASSPGLAGGEDTQYF.

At least ten counts were recorded for this clonotype. The rearrangement joins TRBV9 to TRBJ2-3; D is unresolved. CDR3 length equals 14 residues. Germline lookup yields CDR1 SGDLS and CDR2 YYNGEE. The V end was cut by 0 bases, the J end by 4 bases, with 9 bases between. CDR3 loop: CASSVAVYPDTQYF. In DNA form, the CDR3 reads TGTGCCAGCAGCGTAGCCGTTTACCCAGATACGCAGTATTTT.

The DNA for the CDR3 is TGTGCCACCAGTGATACCGGGACTAGCGGGAGGAGGAATGAGCAGTTCTTC. It encodes CATSDTGTSGRRNEQFF. The chain employs TRBV24-1 and TRBJ2-1; 15 bases align to TRBD2. The CDR3 consists of 17 residues. Germline V gene data show CDR1 as KGHDR and CDR2 as SFDVKD. Trimming removed 3 bases from V and 7 bases from J; junction bases left unmatched: 6.

The chain is built from TRBV12-3 or TRBV12-4 and TRBJ2-1; 10 nucleotides agree with TRBD2. V lost 6 bases, J lost 3 bases, and 5 bases stayed unmatched. This CDR3 comprises 15 residues. The CDR3 protein is CASRTLAGVYNEQFF. The CDR3, as DNA: TGTGCCAGCAGGACCCTAGCGGGGGTCTACAATGAGCAGTTCTTC.

The V call is TRBV4-2, the J call TRBJ1-2, with 7 nucleotides matching TRBD1. This CDR3 contains 15 residues. The germline CDR1 and CDR2 sequences are LGHNA and YNFKEQ. J lost 3 bases, V lost 1 base, and 5 bases had no gene match. This CDR3 reads CASSQARGQDYGYTF. In DNA, the CDR3 is TGTGCCAGCAGCCAAGCAAGGGGGCAGGACTATGGCTACACCTTC.

The V and J genes are TRBV24-1 and TRBJ2-3, with D maybe TRBD1 (5 bases). Per germline, CDR1 KGHDR and CDR2 SFDVKD. This CDR3 has 16 amino acids. Trimming cost V 4 bases and J 0 bases, with 13 bases left between them. CDR3: CATSDGDSTSTDTQYF. CDR3 DNA: TGTGCCACCAGTGACGGCGACAGTACTAGCACAGATACGCAGTATTTT.

The CDR3 nucleotides read TGTGCCAGCAGTATGACCGAGTACAATGAGCAGTTCTTC. This encodes CASSMTEYNEQFF. The gene calls are TRBV5-6 and TRBJ2-1; no reliable D call. Deletions cut 5 bases from V and 4 bases from J, with 10 bases between. This CDR3 has 13 amino acids. Germline CDR1 SGHDT, CDR2 YYEEEE.

The CDR3 coding sequence is TGTGCCAGCAGCGGGACAGGGGGTCATGGCTACACCTTC. Translated: CASSGTGGHGYTF. This rearrangement joins TRBV9 to TRBJ1-2; 10 bases align to TRBD1. The CDR3 spans 13 residues. Germline CDR1 and CDR2: SGDLS and YYNGEE. J lost 6 bases, V lost 3 bases, and 2 bases had no gene match.

This sequence joins TRBV5-4 and TRBJ1-2; D unresolved. CDR3 length: 13 residues. V lost 3 bases and J lost 2, with 8 bases in between. Germline CDR1 SGHNT, CDR2 YYREEE (reference sequence). CDR3 bases: TGTGCCAGCAGCTCGATCAGAAACTATGGCTACACCTTC. Translating gives CASSSIRNYGYTF.

As concerns this clonotype: A much larger clonotype is one base distant, so this may be a read error. The chain combines TRBV9 with TRBJ1-2; tentative D call: TRBD1 (6 bases). Germline values: CDR1 SGDLS, CDR2 YYNGEE. The CDR3 is 14 amino acids. As DNA, the CDR3 is TGTGCCAGCAGCGCTTCAGGGGTTCGAAATGGCTACAACTTC. Its protein is CASSASGVRNGYNF.

By share of the sample, this clonotype is medium-sized (0.01 to 0.1%). This chain connects TRBV7-9 to TRBJ1-5; no definite D call. Trimming shortened V by 1 base and J by 4 bases, and 5 bases separated the two germline ends. From germline, CDR1 is SEHNR and CDR2 FQNEAQ (reference sequence). This CDR3 is built from 13 residues. The CDR3 sequence: CASSLDENQPQHF. DNA for the CDR3: TGTGCCAGCAGCTTAGACGAGAATCAGCCCCAGCATTTT.

This clonotype appeared a few times. This chain joins TRBV20-1 and TRBJ2-3; no firm D call. The CDR3 has 14 amino acids. The V end lost 0 bases, the J end lost 2 bases, and 9 bases lay between the germline ends. Germline V CDR1 and CDR2: DFQATT, SNEGSKA (reference sequence). The CDR3 sequence: CSARDQAYTDTQYF. The CDR3 DNA reads as TGCAGTGCTAGAGATCAAGCATACACAGATACGCAGTATTTT.

V is TRBV10-3 and J is TRBJ2-7; D might be TRBD2 (5 bases). Germline CDR1 reads ENHRY; CDR2 reads SYGVKD. V was cut by 7 bases and J by 3 bases, with 7 bases left in between. The CDR3 runs 11 residues. Written as DNA, the CDR3 is TGTGCCATCATGGAGGACTACGAGCAGTACTTC. Translation gives CAIMEDYEQYF.

There are many counts of this clonotype. V gene TRBV5-1 combines with J gene TRBJ2-1, with 7 bases fitting TRBD2. V was pared by 3 bases and J by 7 bases, with 1 base of the junction left unmatched. The V gene's germline CDR1 is SGHRS and CDR2 YFSETQ. The CDR3 spans 12 residues. The CDR3 bases are TGCGCCAGCAGCTGGGGAGGGAATGAGCAGTTCTTC. This codes for CASSWGGNEQFF.

This clonotype was counted many times. The chain carries TRBV30 and TRBJ2-7; D remains unclear. The length of the CDR3 is 14 residues. The V end lost 3 bases, the J end lost 1 base, and 13 bases lay between the germline ends. Per the germline V gene, CDR1 is GTSNPN and CDR2 is SVGIG (reference sequence). Written as DNA, the CDR3 is TGTGCCTGGAGCCGTTCAGTAAATTCCTACGAGCAGTACTTC. Residues: CAWSRSVNSYEQYF.